This T cell receptor (beta chain) comes out of a study of T cell changes during pregnancy in multiple sclerosis (dated by TCRdb to about 2019). About the investigation overall: The study examined how the T cell repertoire changed over the course of pregnancy in women with multiple sclerosis.

The germline V gene (reference sequence) supplies CDR1 MNHNY and CDR2 SVGAGI. From the cysteine through the phenylalanine, the CDR3 covers 13 amino acids. Only the CDR3 region is kept as DNA, spanning 39 bases read in frame from base 1. Between the V and J ends, shortened by 2 bases and 5 bases respectively, the junction contains 9 bases. Concerning this clone: This clone's antigen is unknown. No quality values exist for individual bases; no much larger clone is one base distant.

Receptor libraries were prepared by the immunoSEQ multiplex PCR assay. TCRdb stores this immuneACCESS table with in-frame sequences only. Part of the clones is absent; in the studies checked, under half of the shortfall reflects unresolved V genes, and no reason is known for the rest. For this sample the table gives roughly 30,000 clones, of which roughly nine tenths were detected only once. 8% to 11% of the sample lies in the top ten. The sequence came from a female donor with multiple sclerosis, enrolled in a pregnancy study. The chain joins TRBV6-6 to TRBJ2-5, with TRBD1 perhaps the D gene, on 5 matching bases. The material was CD8+ T cells from peripheral blood mononuclear cells, obtained in the second trimester of pregnancy. CDR3 protein: CASSYRGWETQYF. The sequenced DNA is TGTGCCAGCAGTTACAGGGGTTGGGAGACCCAGTACTTC.